This is a list of T cell receptor beta chains from one sample in a study of CD8 T cells in ankylosing spondylitis. TCRdb re-called the 5' RACE reads through MiXCR, storing one row per CDR3 protein. Seen here are approximately 540,000 distinct CDR3 sequences, roughly 13% observed once, and the top ten hold about 6.5%. The sequenced sample was blood, either unsorted or a sorted T cell fraction (not recorded which). These receptors were obtained from a male donor with ankylosing spondylitis. Both conserved end residues are part of each CDR3.

V: TRBV3-1
length: 17
J: TRBJ2-3
CDR3: CASSQDNQLGLTDTQYF

V: TRBV13
length: 16
J: TRBJ2-3
CDR3: CASSLGGSGTTDTQYF

V: TRBV7-9
length: 13
J: TRBJ1-1
CDR3: CASTRDPGTEAFF

V: TRBV4-1
length: 16
J: TRBJ2-1
CDR3: CASSPRGSGSGNEQFF

V: TRBV15
length: 13
J: TRBJ2-7
CDR3: CATSTSESYEQYF

V: TRBV20-1
length: 12
J: TRBJ1-2
CDR3: CSARVAGTLGTF

V: TRBV12-3/TRBV12-4
length: 11
J: TRBJ2-7
CDR3: CASSVGYEQYF

V: TRBV4-2
length: 17
J: TRBJ2-3
CDR3: CASSQDLGGHFTDTQYF

V: TRBV5-1
length: 14
J: TRBJ1-1
CDR3: CASTPSLANTEAFF

V: TRBV30
length: 14
J: TRBJ2-1
CDR3: CAWGEGTSGRKQFF

V: TRBV15
length: 16
J: TRBJ1-1
CDR3: CATSRDLGEMNTEAFF

V: TRBV20-1
length: 12
J: TRBJ1-1
CDR3: CSRGQASVEAFF

V: TRBV7-9
length: 15
J: TRBJ2-1
CDR3: CASSLGQNSYNEQFF

V: TRBV24-1
length: 14
J: TRBJ2-1
CDR3: CATSAGTEYNEQFF

V: TRBV6-1
length: 15
J: TRBJ1-1
CDR3: CASRLGTHSGTEAFF

V: TRBV10-3
length: 15
J: TRBJ1-5
CDR3: CAISDGTGGGQPQHF

V: TRBV7-9
length: 15
J: TRBJ2-1
CDR3: CASSLAIKGGQEQFF

V: TRBV28
length: 16
J: TRBJ2-3
CDR3: CASSLRGGSRRDTQYF

V: TRBV7-2
length: 15
J: TRBJ1-5
CDR3: CASSLARGHNQPQHF

V: TRBV4-1
length: 16
J: TRBJ2-3
CDR3: CASSPSVAGYLDTQYF

V: TRBV2
length: 14
J: TRBJ1-1
CDR3: CASSAGGAVTEAFF

V: TRBV3-1
length: 14
J: TRBJ2-7
CDR3: CASTPTGAPYEQYF

V: TRBV5-1
length: 14
J: TRBJ2-7
CDR3: CASSLIGRSYEQYF

V: TRBV20-1
length: 14
J: TRBJ1-4
CDR3: CSVYRPGLSEKLFF

V: TRBV11-3
length: 16
J: TRBJ2-1
CDR3: CASTRAPGLDGNEQFF

V: TRBV5-1
length: 18
J: TRBJ2-3
CDR3: CASSPSSGTGGGSDTQYF

V: TRBV6-1
length: 14
J: TRBJ1-1
CDR3: CASSENGLNTEAFF